This is a list of T cell receptor beta chains from one sample in a study of blood T cell repertoires in COVID-19. The protocol was immunoSEQ multiplex PCR, while the TCRdb copy is restricted to in-frame clones and leaves out a portion. The top ten hold about 0.65% of the sample, which has 200,000 to 300,000 clones, roughly 87% seen once. Material: peripheral blood. These receptors came from a human donor in a cohort sampled during active COVID-19. Each CDR3 is given with its conserved first and last residue. A D gene is named only where the DNA matches it firmly. Not every row has a clone size; where given, it reads once, few, many or a size class.

j_call: TRBJ1-2; d_call: TRBD1; v_call: TRBV19; clone_size: once; cdr3_nt: TGTGCCAGTAGTGTGACAGGGACGCCCTATGGCTACACCTTC; cdr3_aa: CASSVTGTPYGYTF
j_call: TRBJ1-1; d_call: NA; v_call: TRBV10-3; clone_size: NA; cdr3_nt: TGTGCCATCAGGAGCTACGGAGCCATGAACACTGAAGCTTTCTTT; cdr3_aa: CAIRSYGAMNTEAFF
j_call: TRBJ1-4; d_call: NA; v_call: TRBV29-1; clone_size: NA; cdr3_nt: TGCAGCGTTAAGGGGGGGGAGAATGAAAAACTGTTTTTT; cdr3_aa: CSVKGGENEKLFF
j_call: TRBJ1-2; d_call: NA; v_call: TRBV11-2; clone_size: NA; cdr3_nt: TGTGCCAGCAGCCCCCAGGGTAACTATGGCTACACCTTC; cdr3_aa: CASSPQGNYGYTF
j_call: TRBJ1-4; d_call: TRBD1; v_call: TRBV2; clone_size: NA; cdr3_nt: TGTGCCAGCAACCGGGGACAGGGGGCGGGAAAACTGTTTTTT; cdr3_aa: CASNRGQGAGKLFF
j_call: TRBJ1-1; d_call: NA; v_call: TRBV6-5; clone_size: once; cdr3_nt: TGTGCCAGCAGGGTTAACTTGAACACTGAAGCTTTCTTT; cdr3_aa: CASRVNLNTEAFF
j_call: TRBJ2-7; d_call: NA; v_call: TRBV4-2; clone_size: NA; cdr3_nt: TGTGCCAGCAGCCAAGTCGTTTCCTACGAGCAGTACTTC; cdr3_aa: CASSQVVSYEQYF
j_call: TRBJ1-2; d_call: NA; v_call: TRBV29-1; clone_size: NA; cdr3_nt: TGCAGCGTCATTACAGGGAACTATGGCTACACCTTC; cdr3_aa: CSVITGNYGYTF
j_call: TRBJ1-2; d_call: NA; v_call: TRBV15; clone_size: NA; cdr3_nt: TGTGCCACCAGCCAAGGGGATTACAATGGCTACACCTTC; cdr3_aa: CATSQGDYNGYTF
j_call: TRBJ1-2; d_call: NA; v_call: TRBV19; clone_size: NA; cdr3_nt: TGTGCCAGTAGTATGCTGTTCAGGGAAGCTAACTATGGCTACACCTTC; cdr3_aa: CASSMLFREANYGYTF
j_call: TRBJ2-3; d_call: NA; v_call: TRBV11-2; clone_size: NA; cdr3_nt: TGTGCCAGCAGCCCAACGGGGAGGAGCGCAGATACGCAGTATTTT; cdr3_aa: CASSPTGRSADTQYF
j_call: TRBJ1-1; d_call: NA; v_call: TRBV9; clone_size: NA; cdr3_nt: TGTGCCAGCAGCCCTCCAAGCCTAACCGAAGCTTTCTTT; cdr3_aa: CASSPPSLTEAFF
j_call: TRBJ2-7; d_call: NA; v_call: TRBV9; clone_size: NA; cdr3_nt: TGTGCCAGCAGCCATCAAAGCCGGGAACTTCTAAGTTCCTACGAGCAGTACTTC; cdr3_aa: CASSHQSRELLSSYEQYF
j_call: TRBJ1-5; d_call: NA; v_call: TRBV27; clone_size: NA; cdr3_nt: TGTGCCAGCACCCGTTCGGGGGATCTAAGCGGGCCCCAGCATTTT; cdr3_aa: CASTRSGDLSGPQHF
j_call: TRBJ2-7; d_call: TRBD1; v_call: TRBV5-1; clone_size: NA; cdr3_nt: TGCGCCAGCAGCTTAGGCCCTACAGGGGTCGCCTCCTACGAGCAGTACTTC; cdr3_aa: CASSLGPTGVASYEQYF
j_call: TRBJ1-1; d_call: NA; v_call: TRBV19; clone_size: once; cdr3_nt: TGTGCCAGTAGGCTCAGGGGCATGAACACTGAAGCTTTCTTT; cdr3_aa: CASRLRGMNTEAFF
j_call: TRBJ2-4; d_call: NA; v_call: TRBV6-1; clone_size: NA; cdr3_nt: TGTGCCAGCAGTGGGGGGGGCGATTTAGCCAAAAACATTCAGTACTTC; cdr3_aa: CASSGGGDLAKNIQYF
j_call: TRBJ2-7; d_call: TRBD1; v_call: TRBV5-1; clone_size: few; cdr3_nt: TGCGCCAGCAGCCTGACAGGGGGCCACGAGCAGTACTTC; cdr3_aa: CASSLTGGHEQYF
j_call: TRBJ1-5; d_call: NA; v_call: TRBV10-1; clone_size: NA; cdr3_nt: TGCGCCAGCAGCCCCCGACTTCCTAATCAGCCCCAGCATTTT; cdr3_aa: CASSPRLPNQPQHF
j_call: TRBJ2-7; d_call: TRBD2; v_call: TRBV29-1; clone_size: NA; cdr3_nt: TGCAGCGTGGCCCGGGGGGGGCTTGAGCAGTACTTC; cdr3_aa: CSVARGGLEQYF
j_call: TRBJ1-1; d_call: TRBD1; v_call: TRBV6-5; clone_size: few; cdr3_nt: TGTGCCAGCAGGGACCGGGACAGGCTTTTCACTGAAGCTTTCTTT; cdr3_aa: CASRDRDRLFTEAFF
j_call: TRBJ1-6; d_call: TRBD1; v_call: TRBV18; clone_size: once; cdr3_nt: TGTGCCAGCTCACTTGACAGGGGATTTAATTCACCCCTCCACTTT; cdr3_aa: CASSLDRGFNSPLHF
j_call: TRBJ1-6; d_call: NA; v_call: TRBV7-9; clone_size: NA; cdr3_nt: TGTGCCAGCAGCTTAGTACTTGGGTCTAGTTCACCCCTCCACTTT; cdr3_aa: CASSLVLGSSSPLHF
j_call: TRBJ2-1; d_call: NA; v_call: TRBV4-1; clone_size: NA; cdr3_nt: TGCGCCAGCAGCCAAGAGGGGAGGACTACCTCGACACGGGTCTTC; cdr3_aa: CASSQEGRTTSTRVF
j_call: TRBJ2-3; d_call: TRBD1; v_call: TRBV5-1; clone_size: NA; cdr3_nt: TGCGCCAGCAGCAGGGACAGTAGCACAGATACGCAGTATTTT; cdr3_aa: CASSRDSSTDTQYF
j_call: TRBJ1-1; d_call: TRBD1; v_call: TRBV19; clone_size: NA; cdr3_nt: TGTGCCAGTAGTTCAGGCAATAACCCGGGACAGGGGGGCACTGAAGCTTTCTTT; cdr3_aa: CASSSGNNPGQGGTEAFF
j_call: TRBJ2-1; d_call: TRBD2; v_call: TRBV19; clone_size: NA; cdr3_nt: TGTGCCAGTAGTACCGGACTAGCAGGGGAGCAGTTCTTC; cdr3_aa: CASSTGLAGEQFF
j_call: TRBJ2-7; d_call: TRBD2; v_call: TRBV5-4; clone_size: NA; cdr3_nt: TGTGCCAGCAGCCGGACTAGCGGGAGTCTGTACGAGCAGTACTTC; cdr3_aa: CASSRTSGSLYEQYF
j_call: TRBJ2-7; d_call: TRBD1; v_call: TRBV9; clone_size: NA; cdr3_nt: TGTGCCAGCAGCGTGCGGACAGGGGGCAGTTACGAGCAGTACTTC; cdr3_aa: CASSVRTGGSYEQYF
j_call: TRBJ2-7; d_call: TRBD1; v_call: TRBV4-3; clone_size: NA; cdr3_nt: TGCGCCAGCAGCCAGAACAGGGGCCTTTCGTACGAGCAGTACTTC; cdr3_aa: CASSQNRGLSYEQYF
j_call: TRBJ1-6; d_call: TRBD1; v_call: TRBV9; clone_size: once; cdr3_nt: TGTGCCAGCAGCGACCGGGTGGACAGGGTTAATTCACCCCTCCACTTT; cdr3_aa: CASSDRVDRVNSPLHF